The next 26 T cell receptor beta chains were all read from a single sample in a study of cytomegalovirus exposure and HLA in healthy donors. The PCR ran on 60 Vbeta and 13 Jbeta primers. Produced via immunoSEQ multiplex PCR; TCRdb's table is partial and in-frame only. The sample includes 85,000 to 100,000 clones, about 79% of them seen just once. The specimen sequenced was PBMCs. All receptors come from a male donor in good health and CMV-seropositive.

V usage is TRBV30 and J usage is TRBJ1-1; weak D call: TRBD1 (5 bases). V was cut by 4 bases and J by 5 bases, with 17 bases left in between. Germline assignment: CDR1 GTSNPN and CDR2 SVGIG (reference sequence). The CDR3 has 14 amino acids. CDR3 sequence reads: CAWIDSGGWTEAFF. Written as DNA, the CDR3 is TGTGCCTGGATTGATTCCGGGGGGTGGACTGAAGCTTTCTTT.

This clone has only a few counts. The rearrangement links TRBV5-6 to TRBJ1-1; D gene uncertain. The ends were cut back, 2 bases at V and 1 base at J, with 9 bases in the middle. The length of the CDR3 is 14 residues. In germline, CDR1 is SGHDT, CDR2 YYEEEE. The CDR3 DNA is TGTGCCAGCAGCTTTCTTCAGAAGAACACTGAAGCTTTCTTT. Residues: CASSFLQKNTEAFF.

The chain links TRBV5-6 to TRBJ1-1, with D tentatively TRBD1 (6 bases). The CDR3 is made up of 16 amino acids. CDR1 is SGHDT and CDR2 is YYEEEE in the germline V gene. The V gene lost 0 bases and the J gene lost 6 bases, with 18 bases spanning the gap. CDR3 sequence: CASSLGPRGSYSEAFF. The CDR3, as DNA: TGTGCCAGCAGCTTGGGCCCCAGGGGATCCTACTCTGAAGCTTTCTTT. The whole variable domain, filled in from reference TRBV5-6 and TRBJ1-1, reads DAGVTQSPTHLIKTRGQQVTLRCSPKSGHDTVSWYQQALGQGPQFIFQYYEEEERQRGNFPDRFSGHQFPNYSSELNVNALLLGDSALYLCASSLGPRGSYSEAFFGQGTRLTVV.

A few counts support this clone. This rearrangement joins TRBV9 to TRBJ2-2; D is unclear. V shed 3 bases and J shed 5 bases, with 2 bases lying between them. The CDR3 consists of 11 residues. Germline values: CDR1 SGDLS, CDR2 YYNGEE. CDR3 sequence reads: CASSATGELFF. The CDR3 DNA reads as TGTGCCAGCAGCGCAACCGGGGAGCTGTTTTTT. Using reference TRBV9 and TRBJ2-2 for the parts outside the CDR3, the full variable domain is DSGVTQTPKHLITATGQRVTLRCSPRSGDLSVYWYQQSLDQGLQFLIQYYNGEERAKGNILERFSAQQFPDLHSELNLSSLELGDSALYFCASSATGELFFGEGSRLTVL.

The chain joins TRBV9 to TRBJ2-3; TRBD2 aligns across 11 bases. This CDR3 has 17 residues. Germline CDR1 reads SGDLS; CDR2 reads YYNGEE. V dropped 3 bases and J dropped 2; count of bases not matched to a gene: 8. The chain's CDR3 is CASSDSLAGALTDTQYF. CDR3 sequence (DNA): TGTGCCAGCAGCGATTCACTAGCGGGGGCCCTCACAGATACGCAGTATTTT.

V and J are TRBV18 and TRBJ1-2; 9 bases line up with TRBD1. The CDR3 extends over 14 amino acids. After removal of 2 bases from V and 4 bases from J, the junction contained 2 bases not matched to a gene. The germline V gene has CDR1 KGHSH and CDR2 LQKENI. DNA of the CDR3: TGTGCCAGCTCACCAACAGGGGGCCGCTATGGCTACACCTTC. This sequence encodes CASSPTGGRYGYTF. Full variable domain (outside the CDR3, taken from reference TRBV18 and TRBJ1-2): NAGVMQNPRHLVRRRGQEARLRCSPMKGHSHVYWYRQLPEEGLKFMVYLQKENIIDESGMPKERFSAEFPKEGPSILRIQQVVRGDSAAYFCASSPTGGRYGYTFGSGTRLTVV.

The V gene is TRBV4-1, the J gene TRBJ2-7; a weak D match, TRBD2 (6 bases). CDR3 length equals 13 residues. Trimming removed 4 bases from V and 7 bases from J, with 14 bases in between. CDR1 and CDR2 from the germline V gene are MGHRA and YSYEKL. The CDR3, as DNA: TGCGCCAGCAGCCCAGGTAGGGGACTTGAGCAGTACTTC. Encoded protein: CASSPGRGLEQYF.

The genes are TRBV27 and TRBJ2-7; possibly TRBD2 for D (6 bases). Germline-derived CDR1 and CDR2 are MNHEY and SMNVEV (reference sequence). The CDR3 covers 15 residues. Trimming removed 2 bases at V and 2 bases at J, with 13 bases between. Written as DNA, the CDR3 is TGTGCCAGCAGTTTAGATTGGAGGGTTCCCTACGAGCAGTACTTC. Its translation: CASSLDWRVPYEQYF.

J is TRBJ1-2 and V is TRBV2; TRBD1 matches at 12 bases. Germline CDR1 reads SNHLY; CDR2 reads FYNNEI. Trimming cost V 7 bases and J 7 bases; bases outside gene matches: 4. The CDR3 runs 13 residues. The CDR3 DNA sequence: TGTGCCAGCAAGGGACAGGGGGCTTTTGGCTACACCTTC. This gives the protein CASKGQGAFGYTF.

The genes are TRBV11-3 and TRBJ1-1; 7 bases align to TRBD1. Losses at the gene ends were 3 bases for V and 3 bases for J; bases not matched to a gene: 4. This CDR3 has 14 residues. Germline CDR1 reads SGHNT; CDR2 reads YENEEA. CDR3 nucleotides: TGTGCCAGCAGCTTCTTCGACAGGGACACTGAAGCTTTCTTT. It codes for CASSFFDRDTEAFF.

This clone was counted between two and nine times. The chain combines TRBV7-2 with TRBJ1-5; D perhaps matches TRBD1 (6 bases). Germline V gene sequence: CDR1 SGHTA, CDR2 FQGNSA. Trimming pared 2 bases from V and 7 bases from J, leaving 12 bases between. The CDR3 is 14 amino acids. Written as DNA, the CDR3 is TGTGCCAGCAGCTTAACTGGGGGCGCCCAGCCCCAGCATTTT. Protein sequence: CASSLTGGAQPQHF.

The rearrangement links TRBV29-1 to TRBJ1-1; 7 nucleotides line up with TRBD1. The CDR3 is 13 residues long. J lost 5 bases, V lost 4 bases, and 7 bases had no gene match. Per germline, CDR1 SQVTM and CDR2 ANQGSEA. CDR3 sequence: CSVVTSGGTEAFF. CDR3 DNA: TGCAGCGTTGTAACGTCAGGGGGGACTGAAGCTTTCTTT.

The chain recombines TRBV30 with TRBJ1-5, with 9 bases that match TRBD1. Germline V gene sequence: CDR1 GTSNPN, CDR2 SVGIG (reference sequence). V lost 8 bases, J lost 0 bases, and 2 bases stayed unmatched. The CDR3 contains 13 residues. The DNA of the CDR3 is TGTGCCGTGGGACAGGGTAGCAATCAGCCCCAGCATTTT. Translated, it gives CAVGQGSNQPQHF.

V is TRBV5-1 and J is TRBJ2-1; TRBD1 might be the D (6 bases). This CDR3 comprises 14 residues. Germline V gene sequence: CDR1 SGHRS, CDR2 YFSETQ. V was pared by 4 bases and J by 4 bases, with 12 bases between. The CDR3 DNA sequence: TGCGCCAGCAGCCCACAGGGAACATACAATGAGCAGTTCTTC. It codes for CASSPQGTYNEQFF.

J is TRBJ1-1 and V is TRBV14, with no clear D. CDR1 and CDR2 from the germline V gene are SGHDN and FVKESK. Trimming stripped 1 base from V and 0 bases from J, with 12 bases between. The CDR3 extends over 16 amino acids. CDR3 sequence reads: CASSQGQRLMNTEAFF. The DNA of the CDR3 is TGTGCCAGCAGCCAAGGGCAGCGACTGATGAACACTGAAGCTTTCTTT.

This chain links TRBV11-2 with TRBJ1-1, with 8 bases aligning to TRBD1. This CDR3 has 17 amino acids. Germline loops: CDR1 SGHAT, CDR2 FQNNGV. V was pared by 5 bases and J by 1 base, with 12 bases of the junction left unmatched. The CDR3 DNA follows: TGTGCCAGCAGCCCCGTTGACAGGGGTGTTGCGAACACTGAAGCTTTCTTT. It is translated as CASSPVDRGVANTEAFF.

CDR3 sequence reads: CASSYGSSRGVYEQYF. DNA of the CDR3: TGTGCCAGCAGTTACGGCTCTTCGCGGGGGGTATACGAGCAGTACTTC. The chain combines TRBV6-6 with TRBJ2-7, with TRBD2 matching over 8 bases. CDR1 is MNHNY and CDR2 is SVGAGI in the germline V gene (reference sequence). The CDR3 covers 16 residues. The ends lost 2 bases at V and 4 bases at J; junction bases unmatched: 10.

The chain is built from TRBV7-2 and TRBJ2-7; D is perhaps TRBD2 (6 bases). Germline CDR1 reads SGHTA; CDR2 reads FQGNSA. Trimming stripped 4 bases from V and 5 bases from J, with 15 bases between. CDR3 length: 14 amino acids. CDR3 nucleotide sequence: TGTGCCAGCAGCTCCCCACGTCTAGCGAACGAGCAGTACTTC. This gives the protein CASSSPRLANEQYF.

The chain carries TRBV5-1 and TRBJ2-2, with TRBD1 matching 8 bases. The ends lost 3 bases at V and 2 bases at J; junction bases unmatched: 6. This CDR3 is 16 amino acids long. CDR1 SGHRS and CDR2 YFSETQ come from the germline V gene. As DNA, the CDR3 is TGCGCCAGCAGCTCGAACGGACAGGGCAACACCGGGGAGCTGTTTTTT. Its translation: CASSSNGQGNTGELFF.

The rearrangement links TRBV4-1 to TRBJ2-7; D call uncertain. Germline CDR1 reads MGHRA; CDR2 reads YSYEKL. The CDR3 is 16 residues long. The V end was cut by 2 bases, the J end by 4 bases, with 18 bases between. Here the CDR3 reads CASSQIGVGRSYEQYF. The CDR3 DNA reads as TGCGCCAGCAGCCAAATCGGTGTTGGCAGGTCATACGAGCAGTACTTC.

The J gene is TRBJ2-6, the V gene TRBV19; 8 positions agree with TRBD1. The V gene's germline CDR1 is LNHDA and CDR2 SQIVND (reference sequence). The CDR3 sequence is 16 residues long. J was trimmed by 1 base and V by 7 bases; bases with no gene match: 6. The CDR3 is CASTTQGASGANVLTF. The CDR3, as DNA: TGTGCCAGTACTACGCAGGGGGCTTCTGGGGCCAACGTCCTGACTTTC.

This clone appeared once. The chain has TRBV6-5 and TRBJ2-2; D is unclear. Trimming took off 5 bases at V and 8 bases at J, with 9 bases between the two ends. The germline gives CDR1 MNHEY, CDR2 SVGAGI. This CDR3 comprises 12 residues. This CDR3 reads CASSQSRGELFF. The CDR3 nucleotides are TGTGCCAGCAGTCAGTCTAGAGGGGAGCTGTTTTTT.

V gene TRBV30 combines with J gene TRBJ1-2; 10 bases are shared with TRBD1. With 3 bases clipped from V and 6 bases from J, the junction kept 10 bases outside the gene matches. This CDR3 has 15 amino acids. Per germline, CDR1 GTSNPN and CDR2 SVGIG (reference sequence). CDR3 amino acids: CAWRLRDRGGDGYTF. CDR3 coding DNA: TGTGCCTGGAGACTCCGGGACAGGGGTGGGGATGGCTACACCTTC.

The chain uses TRBV7-2 and TRBJ1-6, with 10 bases fitting TRBD1. The CDR3 has 14 amino acids. The V and J ends lost 5 bases and 10 bases, in that order; junction bases with no gene match: 5. Germline V lookup: CDR1 SGHTA, CDR2 FQGNSA. This CDR3 reads CASSLRDRGSPLHF. The CDR3, as DNA: TGTGCCAGCAGCCTCCGGGACAGGGGATCACCCCTCCACTTT.

The chain links TRBV5-1 to TRBJ1-4; TRBD1 matches 8 bases. Germline lookup yields CDR1 SGHRS and CDR2 YFSETQ. V trimming: 4 bases; J trimming: 7 bases; junction bases outside the gene matches: 12. This CDR3 has 16 residues. The CDR3 region has the DNA TGCGCCAGCAGCCCCGACTCAGGGGGCCGGGGTGAAAAACTGTTTTTT. Amino acid sequence: CASSPDSGGRGEKLFF.

The chain combines TRBV4-1 with TRBJ2-7; 8 bases align to TRBD1. With 3 bases clipped from V and 7 bases from J, the junction kept 11 bases outside the gene matches. CDR3 length: 15 residues. Germline CDR1 and CDR2: MGHRA and YSYEKL. CDR3 coding DNA: TGCGCCAGCAGCCAGGTTCAGGGGGCCCTAGGTGAGCAGTACTTC. Encoded protein: CASSQVQGALGEQYF.